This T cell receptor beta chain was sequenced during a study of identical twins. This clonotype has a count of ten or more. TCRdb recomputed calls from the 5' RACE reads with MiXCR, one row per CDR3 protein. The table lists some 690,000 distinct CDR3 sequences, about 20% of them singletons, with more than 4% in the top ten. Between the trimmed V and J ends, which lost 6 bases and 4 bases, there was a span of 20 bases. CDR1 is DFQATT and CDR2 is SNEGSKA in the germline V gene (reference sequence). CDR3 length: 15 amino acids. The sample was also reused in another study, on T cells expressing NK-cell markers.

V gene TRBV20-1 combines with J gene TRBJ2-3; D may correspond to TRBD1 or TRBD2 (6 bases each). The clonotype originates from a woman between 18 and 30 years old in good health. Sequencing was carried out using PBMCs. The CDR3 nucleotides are TGCAGTGCGAGGGGGGACCTTTCTCGGGCAGATACGCAGTATTTT. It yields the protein CSARGDLSRADTQYF.